A single sample gave rise to the 14 T cell receptor beta chains below, sequenced in a study of T cell responses to AZD1222 COVID-19 vaccine. Measured with immunoSEQ multiplex PCR; TCRdb has only the in-frame clones, and not every one. The sample lists 75,000 to 85,000 clones; around nine tenths were seen once. This material consisted of peripheral blood, taken on day 0 of AZD1222 vaccination. The receptors originated from an adult in good health.

The chain links TRBV2 to TRBJ2-5; D call uncertain. With 4 bases removed from V and 5 bases from J, the gap between germline ends came to 5 bases. Germline assignment: CDR1 SNHLY and CDR2 FYNNEI. CDR3 length equals 11 residues. CDR3 nucleotides: TGTGCCAGCAGTGCCTCGGAGACCCAGTACTTC. Translating it yields CASSASETQYF.

The chain couples TRBV6-4 to TRBJ1-1; D remains ambiguous. Trimming shortened V by 8 bases and J by 1 base, and 11 bases separated the two germline ends. Per germline, CDR1 MRHNA and CDR2 SNTAGT. The CDR3 loop spans 13 amino acids. CDR3 region: CASSSHGNTEAFF. CDR3 in DNA: TGTGCCAGCTCCTCCCACGGGAACACTGAAGCTTTCTTT.

This sequence joins TRBV11-3 and TRBJ2-5; D may match TRBD1 or TRBD2 (5 bases each). Trimming pared 5 bases from V and 2 bases from J, leaving 12 bases between. The CDR3 is 14 residues long. Looked up from germline, CDR1 is SGHNT and CDR2 is YENEEA. CDR3 protein: CASSARDGQETQYF. The DNA of the CDR3 is TGTGCCAGCAGCGCTAGGGACGGGCAAGAGACCCAGTACTTC.

This sequence joins TRBV21-1 and TRBJ2-3. TRBV21-1 is a documented pseudogene. The CDR3 extends over 14 amino acids. This CDR3 is CASSVPGPADTQYF. The CDR3 DNA reads TGTGCCAGCAGCGTCCCGGGACCTGCAGATACGCAGTATTTT.

This chain joins TRBV6-5 and TRBJ2-7, with 9 bases matching TRBD1. Germline lookup yields CDR1 MNHEY and CDR2 SVGAGI. J lost 3 bases, V lost 5 bases, and 8 bases had no gene match. CDR3 size: 15 residues. Here the CDR3 reads CASSPGTGNNYEQYF. The CDR3 DNA is TGTGCCAGCAGTCCCGGGACAGGGAATAACTACGAGCAGTACTTC.

This chain joins TRBV7-9 and TRBJ2-5, with D unclear. Germline lookup yields CDR1 SEHNR and CDR2 FQNEAQ (reference sequence). The V gene lost 1 base and the J gene lost 5 bases, with 5 bases spanning the gap. This CDR3 is 12 amino acids long. For the CDR3, the DNA is TGTGCCAGCAGCTTAGATTACGAGACCCAGTACTTC. This sequence encodes CASSLDYETQYF.

CDR3 DNA: TGTGCCAGCAGCCTTAGCGGACAGGGGGCCACTGAAGCTTTCTTT. Its translation is CASSLSGQGATEAFF. This chain joins TRBV7-9 and TRBJ1-1; 11 bases map to TRBD1. Germline V gene data show CDR1 as SEHNR and CDR2 as FQNEAQ (reference sequence). V trimming: 5 bases; J trimming: 4 bases; junction bases outside the gene matches: 6. This CDR3 region has 15 residues.

As DNA, the CDR3 is TGTGCCAGTAGCCACAGGGGCTACGAGCAGTACTTC. Translation: CASSHRGYEQYF. The chain employs TRBV19 and TRBJ2-7; 7 bases are shared with TRBD1. V shed 6 bases, J shed 3 bases, and the junction held 2 bases outside the gene matches. This CDR3 has 12 amino acids. Germline V gene data show CDR1 as LNHDA and CDR2 as SQIVND (reference sequence).

The J gene is TRBJ2-3, the V gene TRBV6-5; D unclear. The germline V gene encodes CDR1 MNHEY and CDR2 SVGAGI. The ends were cut back, 7 bases at V and 4 bases at J, with 12 bases in the middle. The CDR3 consists of 13 residues. The CDR3 is CASKAQQADTQYF. CDR3 DNA sequence: TGTGCCAGCAAAGCCCAGCAGGCAGATACGCAGTATTTT.

The rearrangement links TRBV7-3 to TRBJ1-1, with D tentatively TRBD1 (5 bases). Trimming shortened V by 5 bases and J by 1 base, and 17 bases separated the two germline ends. The length of the CDR3 is 16 residues. CDR1 is SGHTA, CDR2 FQGTGA, per germline. CDR3 nucleotide sequence: TGTGCCAGCAGCAGAAAAAGTGGGGGGACGAACACTGAAGCTTTCTTT. Translated, it gives CASSRKSGGTNTEAFF. Using reference TRBV7-3 and TRBJ1-1 for the parts outside the CDR3, the full variable domain is GAGVSQTPSNKVTEKGKYVELRCDPISGHTALYWYRQSLGQGPEFLIYFQGTGAADDSGLPNDRFFAVRPEGSVSTLKIQRTERGDSAVYLCASSRKSGGTNTEAFFGQGTRLTVV.

The chain uses TRBV19 and TRBJ2-1; 7 positions agree with TRBD1. Germline loops: CDR1 LNHDA, CDR2 SQIVND (reference sequence). The CDR3 length is 15 residues. The junction had 9 bases not matched to a gene; V was cut back by 4 bases and J by 6 bases. The CDR3 loop reads CASSNLAPGGNEQFF. CDR3 nucleotide sequence: TGTGCCAGTAGTAATCTAGCACCAGGGGGCAATGAGCAGTTCTTC. Looking up the rest from reference TRBV19 and TRBJ2-1 gives the full variable domain: DGGITQSPKYLFRKEGQNVTLSCEQNLNHDAMYWYRQDPGQGLRLIYYSQIVNDFQKGDIAEGYSVSREKKESFPLTVTSAQKNPTAFYLCASSNLAPGGNEQFFGPGTRLTVL.

This clone was detected only once. The J gene is TRBJ1-4, the V gene TRBV5-1; 8 bases agree with TRBD1. Germline assignment: CDR1 SGHRS and CDR2 YFSETQ. V lost 2 bases and J lost 2; bases outside the gene matches: 2. CDR3 length equals 15 residues. The CDR3 DNA reads TGCGCCAGCAGCTTATACAGGGGGACTAATGAAAAACTGTTTTTT. Protein product: CASSLYRGTNEKLFF.

On this clone itself: Mismatch with germline at one junction end may stem from a read error. V usage is TRBV30 and J usage is TRBJ1-3, with D unclear. This CDR3 has 11 residues. Germline assignment: CDR1 GTSNPN and CDR2 SVGIG (reference sequence). CDR3 coding DNA: TGTGCCTGGACAGTTGGAAACACCATGTATTTT. Amino acids: CAWTVGNTMYF.

J is TRBJ2-1 and V is TRBV5-1; D might be TRBD2 (5 bases). The CDR3 loop spans 13 amino acids. V lost 1 base and J 8 bases, leaving 10 bases between the germline ends. Germline CDR1 and CDR2: SGHRS and YFSETQ. The CDR3 nucleotides read TGCGCCAGCAGCTTGACTAGATTCGATGAGCAGTTCTTC. Amino acid sequence: CASSLTRFDEQFF. Complete variable domain (other parts from reference TRBV5-1 and TRBJ2-1): KAGVTQTPRYLIKTRGQQVTLSCSPISGHRSVSWYQQTPGQGLQFLFEYFSETQRNKGNFPGRFSGRQFSNSRSEMNVSTLELGDSALYLCASSLTRFDEQFFGPGTRLTVL.